Below, 26 T cell receptor beta chains from the same sample are listed, as sequenced in a study of human T cells and chemical hapten exposure. Sample time point: pre-sensitization, week 0. The treatment denotes: therapeutic diphenylcyclopropenone sensitization with weekly scalp DPC. One entry per CDR3 protein results from TCRdb running MiXCR on the RACE reads. This repertoire shows 95,000 to 100,000 distinct CDR3 sequences, approximately 11% found once; its top ten account for approximately 3.3%. The material was whole blood, obtained in connection with sensitization to the hapten diphenylcyclopropenone (DPC). These receptors all stem from a woman between 55 and 75 years old with alopecia areata. Some clones in this sample may be carry-over from other donors' samples.

This chain joins TRBV21-1 and TRBJ2-7. TRBV21-1 is a listed pseudogene. The CDR3 is 13 residues long. The CDR3 reads CASSKDGSYEQYF. DNA for the CDR3: TGTGCCAGCAGCAAAGACGGATCCTACGAGCAGTACTTC.

This clonotype was recorded at least ten times. The J gene is TRBJ2-5, the V gene TRBV27, with 11 bases matching TRBD1. CDR1 is MNHEY and CDR2 is SMNVEV in the germline V gene (reference sequence). This CDR3 region has 17 residues. V shed 6 bases, J shed 3 bases, and the junction held 12 bases outside the gene matches. The CDR3 is CASRLGQGAVGKETQYF. CDR3 DNA: TGTGCCAGCAGGCTAGGACAGGGGGCGGTAGGAAAAGAGACCCAGTACTTC.

Many counts were recorded for this clonotype. The V call is TRBV30, the J call TRBJ2-7, with 7 positions matching TRBD2. CDR1 and CDR2 from the germline V gene are GTSNPN and SVGIG (reference sequence). The CDR3 consists of 14 residues. V lost 0 bases, J lost 4 bases, and 6 bases stayed unmatched. CDR3 in amino acids: CAWSVAGGGYEQYF. CDR3 sequence (DNA): TGTGCCTGGAGTGTAGCTGGCGGGGGATACGAGCAGTACTTC.

There are a few counts of this clonotype. The CDR3 DNA is TGTGCCTGGAGTCTGCTCTCTGGAAACACCATATATTTT. Translated, it gives CAWSLLSGNTIYF. The chain has TRBV30 and TRBJ1-3, with D hard to call. Trimming took 2 bases from V and 0 from J, leaving 5 bases between them. The CDR3 has 13 amino acids. The V gene's germline CDR1 is GTSNPN and CDR2 SVGIG (reference sequence).

CDR3 nucleotides: TGTGCCAGCACGCAGACCTTAGTGGCGGGGGGGAAAGAGCAGTTCTTC. As protein: CASTQTLVAGGKEQFF. This chain uses TRBV9 with TRBJ2-1; 9 nucleotides agree with TRBD2. The CDR3 loop spans 16 amino acids. The V and J ends lost 6 bases and 10 bases, in that order; junction bases with no gene match: 17. Looked up from germline, CDR1 is SGDLS and CDR2 is YYNGEE.

This chain connects TRBV12-3 or TRBV12-4 to TRBJ2-2, with 12 bases identical to TRBD2. The CDR3 extends over 19 amino acids. J was trimmed by 6 bases and V by 2 bases; bases with no gene match: 13. CDR3 loop: CASSLRARGLAGPSGELFF. CDR3 in DNA: TGTGCCAGCAGTTTAAGGGCCCGTGGACTAGCGGGGCCTTCCGGGGAGCTGTTTTTT.

There are many counts of this clonotype. The DNA of the CDR3 is TGTGCCAGCAGCACCTGGACAGGGTCATCATACGAGCAGTACTTC. Translating gives CASSTWTGSSYEQYF. This sequence joins TRBV11-3 and TRBJ2-7; TRBD1 agrees at 8 bases. Germline CDR1 is SGHNT and CDR2 is YENEEA. The CDR3 spans 15 residues. V gave up 5 bases and J gave up 4 bases; unmatched junction bases: 10.

This clonotype has only a few counts. J is TRBJ2-7 and V is TRBV10-3; D might be TRBD2 (5 bases). Germline CDR1 is ENHRY and CDR2 is SYGVKD. Trimming took 11 bases from V and 3 from J, leaving 14 bases between them. The CDR3 is 12 residues long. The CDR3 reads CAARTEDYEQYF. The DNA for the CDR3 is TGTGCCGCACGGACGGAGGACTACGAGCAGTACTTC.

This clonotype occurred a few times. The rearrangement links TRBV5-1 to TRBJ2-3, with no clear D. V lost 4 bases and J lost 0, with 9 bases in between. Germline V CDR1 and CDR2: SGHRS, YFSETQ. The CDR3 is 14 residues long. The CDR3 spells CASSGYASTDTQYF. CDR3 nucleotides: TGCGCCAGCAGCGGGTACGCTAGCACAGATACGCAGTATTTT.

There are a few counts of this clonotype. The chain combines TRBV18 with TRBJ1-1; the D gene is possibly TRBD1 (6 bases). The germline CDR1 and CDR2 sequences are KGHSH and LQKENI. CDR3 length: 13 residues. V was trimmed by 6 bases and J by 4 bases, leaving 12 bases between them. DNA of the CDR3: TGTGCCAGCTCGCTTGGGACACCCACTGAAGCTTTCTTT. Translation gives CASSLGTPTEAFF.

This clonotype has more than one count but fewer than ten. This chain links TRBV19 with TRBJ1-5; D is ambiguous. This CDR3 region has 15 residues. Germline CDR1 and CDR2: LNHDA and SQIVND (reference sequence). Trimming removed 1 base at V and 2 bases at J, with 9 bases between. The CDR3 DNA reads as TGTGCCAGTAGTATAGGTAGCCCCGGCAATCAGCCCCAGCATTTT. This gives the protein CASSIGSPGNQPQHF.

This clonotype was recorded at least ten times. This chain joins TRBV20-1 and TRBJ1-5, with no clear D. Between the trimmed V and J ends, which lost 3 bases and 7 bases, there was a span of 10 bases. The CDR3 runs 12 residues. Per the germline V gene, CDR1 is DFQATT and CDR2 is SNEGSKA (reference sequence). The CDR3 spells CSASSGTQPQHF. The CDR3 bases are TGCAGTGCTAGCAGCGGTACGCAGCCCCAGCATTTT.

There are many counts of this clonotype. The chain combines TRBV6-4 with TRBJ2-1; D uncertain. The CDR3 length is 18 residues. The germline V gene has CDR1 MRHNA and CDR2 SNTAGT. V gave up 2 bases and J gave up 7 bases, with 24 bases separating them. The CDR3 protein is CASSDHPTSSRFGNEQFF. The CDR3 DNA follows: TGTGCCAGCAGTGACCACCCAACCAGTAGCCGATTTGGGAATGAGCAGTTCTTC.

In its sample, this clonotype was seen many times. V is TRBV5-1 and J is TRBJ1-4, with TRBD1 as a possible D gene (5 bases). The CDR3 extends over 14 amino acids. CDR1 is SGHRS, CDR2 YFSETQ, per germline. Trimming took off 2 bases at V and 8 bases at J, with 13 bases between the two ends. CDR3 sequence: CASSLTGYGEKLFF. CDR3 nucleotide sequence: TGCGCCAGCAGCTTAACAGGTTACGGGGAAAAACTGTTTTTT. The complete variable domain, with remaining parts taken from reference TRBV5-1 and TRBJ1-4, reads KAGVTQTPRYLIKTRGQQVTLSCSPISGHRSVSWYQQTPGQGLQFLFEYFSETQRNKGNFPGRFSGRQFSNSRSEMNVSTLELGDSALYLCASSLTGYGEKLFFGSGTQLSVL.

The V gene is TRBV19, the J gene TRBJ1-2; perhaps TRBD1 as D (5 bases). Germline CDR1 reads LNHDA; CDR2 reads SQIVND (reference sequence). Trimming pared 3 bases from V and 5 bases from J, leaving 13 bases between. The CDR3 is 14 amino acids. CDR3 protein: CASSMRGQQYGYTF. The CDR3 DNA reads as TGTGCCAGTAGTATGAGGGGCCAACAGTATGGCTACACCTTC.

This clonotype was detected many times. V gene TRBV5-1 combines with J gene TRBJ2-7; 10 bases match TRBD2. Trimming removed 2 bases from V and 2 bases from J; junction bases left unmatched: 4. Germline CDR1 reads SGHRS; CDR2 reads YFSETQ. The CDR3 sequence is 15 residues long. CDR3 residues: CASSFSGGPAYEQYF. In DNA, the CDR3 is TGCGCCAGCAGCTTTAGCGGGGGGCCTGCCTACGAGCAGTACTTC.

J is TRBJ2-7 and V is TRBV18, with 10 nucleotides matching TRBD1. The CDR3 covers 15 residues. V dropped 1 base and J dropped 6; count of bases not matched to a gene: 6. Germline V CDR1 and CDR2: KGHSH, LQKENI. CDR3 loop: CASSPRGTGDSEQYF. For the CDR3, the DNA is TGTGCCAGCTCACCACGTGGGACAGGGGACTCCGAGCAGTACTTC.

The rearrangement joins TRBV6-1 to TRBJ2-3; weak D call: TRBD2 (5 bases). V lost 4 bases and J 4 bases, leaving 15 bases between the germline ends. The germline V gene encodes CDR1 MNHNS and CDR2 SASEGT. The CDR3 consists of 15 residues. This chain's CDR3 is CASSGRAAGPDTQYF. CDR3 bases: TGTGCCAGCAGTGGCCGGGCCGCGGGTCCAGATACGCAGTATTTT.

The genes are TRBV6-6 and TRBJ2-2, with D possibly TRBD2 on 6 matching bases. CDR1 is MNHNY and CDR2 is SVGAGI in the germline V gene (reference sequence). Trimming stripped 5 bases from V and 5 bases from J, with 15 bases between. This CDR3 region has 15 residues. CDR3 amino acids: CASSPTRPGTGELFF. Here the CDR3 DNA reads TGTGCCAGCAGTCCGACTAGACCCGGTACCGGGGAGCTGTTTTTT.

Here the CDR3 DNA reads TGTGCCAGCAGCGTATTCGGTGGCGAGCAGTACTTC. Translation gives CASSVFGGEQYF. The chain links TRBV9 to TRBJ2-7, with D unresolved. Germline V CDR1 and CDR2: SGDLS, YYNGEE. The CDR3 consists of 12 residues. The V end was cut by 1 base, the J end by 6 bases, with 8 bases between.

The chain has TRBV20-1 and TRBJ1-1; D possibly corresponds to TRBD1 (5 bases). Germline V lookup: CDR1 DFQATT, CDR2 SNEGSKA (reference sequence). The CDR3 loop spans 14 amino acids. Trimming stripped 6 bases from V and 6 bases from J, with 20 bases between. The CDR3 spells CSATLPGLTSEAFF. CDR3 nucleotides: TGCAGTGCCACCCTGCCGGGACTAACCTCTGAAGCTTTCTTT.

This clonotype was recorded many times. V usage is TRBV28 and J usage is TRBJ1-3; weak D call: TRBD1 (5 bases). The CDR3 extends over 16 amino acids. The V end lost 5 bases, the J end lost 0 bases, and 14 bases lay between the germline ends. Per the germline V gene, CDR1 is MDHEN and CDR2 is SYDVKM. The CDR3, as DNA: TGTGCCAGCAGTCCACACCTAGACAGCTCTGGAAACACCATATATTTT. This translates into CASSPHLDSSGNTIYF.

There are a few counts of this clonotype. This sequence joins TRBV6-1 and TRBJ2-3, with D uncertain. V shed 1 base and J shed 0 bases, with 8 bases lying between them. CDR3 length equals 15 residues. CDR1 is MNHNS, CDR2 SASEGT, per germline. Here the CDR3 reads CASSEESASTDTQYF. For the CDR3, the DNA is TGTGCCAGCAGTGAAGAGAGTGCTAGCACAGATACGCAGTATTTT.

This clonotype occurred many times. The J gene is TRBJ2-1, the V gene TRBV10-3; D possibly corresponds to TRBD2 (5 bases). The CDR3 loop spans 15 amino acids. The germline V and J ends were trimmed by 5 bases and 6 bases, with 17 bases remaining between them. Germline assignment: CDR1 ENHRY and CDR2 SYGVKD. CDR3 sequence (DNA): TGTGCCATCAGTCCTACCACCTTCAGCGGCAATGAGCAGTTCTTC. Translation gives CAISPTTFSGNEQFF.

This sequence joins TRBV5-1 and TRBJ1-2, with 10 bases fitting TRBD1. Germline CDR1 and CDR2: SGHRS and YFSETQ. The CDR3 is 15 residues long. J was trimmed by 6 bases and V by 3 bases; bases with no gene match: 8. The CDR3 coding sequence is TGCGCCAGCAGCTCCGACAGGGGGCTAGTGGATGGCTACACCTTC. Protein product: CASSSDRGLVDGYTF.

This clonotype was counted many times. The genes are TRBV20-1 and TRBJ2-1; 9 bases are a match to TRBD2. CDR1 and CDR2 from the germline V gene are DFQATT and SNEGSKA (reference sequence). Losses at the gene ends were 4 bases for V and 0 bases for J; bases not matched to a gene: 13. The CDR3 loop spans 18 amino acids. CDR3 sequence reads: CSAISSGGPTSSYNEQFF. The CDR3 DNA reads TGCAGTGCTATATCAAGCGGGGGGCCGACGAGCTCCTACAATGAGCAGTTCTTC.